Here is one TCR beta chain with its context. A single record per CDR3 protein comes from TCRdb applying MiXCR to the PCR reads. This sample has over 9,000 distinct CDR3 sequences; about a quarter occur once, and the top ten carry around 8.6%. These data originate in a study of immune characterization of retroperitoneal liposarcoma. This CDR3 contains 13 residues. Per the germline V gene, CDR1 is MNHEY and CDR2 is SVGAGI. This receptor was identified in a male donor with retroperitoneal liposarcoma. This sequence joins TRBV6-5 and TRBJ2-1, with D hard to call. The last part of the DNA fits TRBJ2-7 better; the J call may be wrong. Sequencing input: tumor tissue. The CDR3 spells CASSYWRLYEQYF. Written as DNA, the CDR3 is TGTGCCAGCAGTTACTGGCGGCTCTACGAGCAGTACTTC.